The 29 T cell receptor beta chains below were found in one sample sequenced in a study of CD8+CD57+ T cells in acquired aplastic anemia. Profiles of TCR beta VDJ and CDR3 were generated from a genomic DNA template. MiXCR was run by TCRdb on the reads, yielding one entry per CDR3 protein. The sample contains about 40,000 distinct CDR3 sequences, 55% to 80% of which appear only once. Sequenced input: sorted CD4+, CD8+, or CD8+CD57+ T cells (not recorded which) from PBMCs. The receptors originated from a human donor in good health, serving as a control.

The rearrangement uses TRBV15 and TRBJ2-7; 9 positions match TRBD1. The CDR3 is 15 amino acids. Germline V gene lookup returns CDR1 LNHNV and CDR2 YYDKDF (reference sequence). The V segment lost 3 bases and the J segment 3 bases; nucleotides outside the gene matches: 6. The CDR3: CATSRTGGPGYEQYF. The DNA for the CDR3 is TGTGCCACCAGCAGGACAGGGGGGCCAGGCTACGAGCAGTACTTC.

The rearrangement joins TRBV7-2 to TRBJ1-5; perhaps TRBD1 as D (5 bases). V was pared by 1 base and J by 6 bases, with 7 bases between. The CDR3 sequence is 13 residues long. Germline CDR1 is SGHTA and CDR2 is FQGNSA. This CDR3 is CASSLDQGQPQHF. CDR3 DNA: TGTGCCAGCAGCTTAGATCAGGGTCAGCCCCAGCATTTT.

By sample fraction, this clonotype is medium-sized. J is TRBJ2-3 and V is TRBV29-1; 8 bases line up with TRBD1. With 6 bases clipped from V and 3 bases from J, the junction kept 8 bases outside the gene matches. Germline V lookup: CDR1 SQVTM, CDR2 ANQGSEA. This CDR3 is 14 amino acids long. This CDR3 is CSVYRTGSTDTQYF. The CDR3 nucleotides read TGCAGCGTCTACCGGACAGGGAGTACAGATACGCAGTATTTT.

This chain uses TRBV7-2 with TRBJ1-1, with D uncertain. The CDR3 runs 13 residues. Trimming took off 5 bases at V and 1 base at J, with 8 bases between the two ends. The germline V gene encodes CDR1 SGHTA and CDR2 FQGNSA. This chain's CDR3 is CASSAQRNTEAFF. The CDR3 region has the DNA TGTGCCAGCAGCGCACAGAGGAACACTGAAGCTTTCTTT.

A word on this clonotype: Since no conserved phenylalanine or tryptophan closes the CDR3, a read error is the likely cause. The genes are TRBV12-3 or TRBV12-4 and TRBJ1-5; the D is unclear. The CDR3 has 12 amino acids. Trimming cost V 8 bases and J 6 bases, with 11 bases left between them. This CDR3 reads CASAVGGQPQHC. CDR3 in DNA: TGTGCCAGCGCGGTAGGTGGTCAGCCCCAGCATTGT.

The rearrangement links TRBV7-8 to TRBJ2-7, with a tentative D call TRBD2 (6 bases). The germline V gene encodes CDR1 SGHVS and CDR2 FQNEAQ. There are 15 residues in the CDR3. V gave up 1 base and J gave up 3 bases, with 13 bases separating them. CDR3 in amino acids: CASSLELGTVYEQYF. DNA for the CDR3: TGTGCCAGCAGCTTAGAGCTCGGGACTGTCTACGAGCAGTACTTC.

CDR3 nucleotides: TGTGCCAGTAGTGAAATTCCGGGACAGGCCTACGAGCAGTACTTC. Residues: CASSEIPGQAYEQYF. This chain joins TRBV19 and TRBJ2-7; 8 positions match TRBD1. J lost 2 bases, V lost 5 bases, and 8 bases had no gene match. The V gene's germline CDR1 is LNHDA and CDR2 SQIVND (reference sequence). The CDR3 length is 15 residues.

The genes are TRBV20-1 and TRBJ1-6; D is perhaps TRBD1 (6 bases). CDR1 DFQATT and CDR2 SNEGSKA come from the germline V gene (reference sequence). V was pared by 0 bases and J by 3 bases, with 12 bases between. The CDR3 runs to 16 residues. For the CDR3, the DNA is TGCAGTGCTAGAGATCGAGCGGGACACTATAATTCACCCCTCCACTTT. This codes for CSARDRAGHYNSPLHF.

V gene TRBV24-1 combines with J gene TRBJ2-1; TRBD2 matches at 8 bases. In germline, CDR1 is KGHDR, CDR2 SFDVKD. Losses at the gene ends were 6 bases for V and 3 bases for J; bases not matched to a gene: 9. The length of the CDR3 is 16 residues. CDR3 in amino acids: CATSSAGGDDYNEQFF. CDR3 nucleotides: TGTGCCACCAGTTCAGCCGGGGGGGATGACTACAATGAGCAGTTCTTC.

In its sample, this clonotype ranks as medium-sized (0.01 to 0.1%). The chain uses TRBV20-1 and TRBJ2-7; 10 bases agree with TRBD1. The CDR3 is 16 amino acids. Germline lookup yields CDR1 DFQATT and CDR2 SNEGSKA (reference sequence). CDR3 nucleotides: TGCAGCCGGCCCCGATTCGGACAGGGGGGATCCTACGAGCAGTACTTC. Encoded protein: CSRPRFGQGGSYEQYF.

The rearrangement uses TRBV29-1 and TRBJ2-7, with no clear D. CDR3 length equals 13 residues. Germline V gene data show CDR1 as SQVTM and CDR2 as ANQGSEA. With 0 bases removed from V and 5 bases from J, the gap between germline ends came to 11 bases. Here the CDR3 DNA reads TGCAGCGTTGAAGATGCGGCTGGCAACGAGCAGTACTTC. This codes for CSVEDAAGNEQYF.

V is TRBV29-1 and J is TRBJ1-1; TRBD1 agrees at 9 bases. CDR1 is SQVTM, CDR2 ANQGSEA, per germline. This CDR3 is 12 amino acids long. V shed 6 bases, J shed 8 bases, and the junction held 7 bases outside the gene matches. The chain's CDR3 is CSVGRTGAEAFF. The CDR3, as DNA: TGCAGCGTCGGAAGGACAGGGGCGGAAGCTTTCTTT.

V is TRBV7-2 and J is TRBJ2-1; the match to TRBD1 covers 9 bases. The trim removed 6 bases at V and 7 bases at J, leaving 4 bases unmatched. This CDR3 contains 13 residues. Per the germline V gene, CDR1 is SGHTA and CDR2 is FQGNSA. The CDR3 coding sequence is TGTGCCAGCAGTTTACAGGGGGCGAATGAGCAGTTCTTC. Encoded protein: CASSLQGANEQFF.

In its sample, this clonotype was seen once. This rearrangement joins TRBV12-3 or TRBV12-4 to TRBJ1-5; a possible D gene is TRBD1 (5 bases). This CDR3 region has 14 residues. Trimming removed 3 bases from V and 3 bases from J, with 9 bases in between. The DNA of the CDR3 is TGTGCCAGCAGTTTGCAGGGAGCCAATCAGCCCCAGCATTTT. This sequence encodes CASSLQGANQPQHF.

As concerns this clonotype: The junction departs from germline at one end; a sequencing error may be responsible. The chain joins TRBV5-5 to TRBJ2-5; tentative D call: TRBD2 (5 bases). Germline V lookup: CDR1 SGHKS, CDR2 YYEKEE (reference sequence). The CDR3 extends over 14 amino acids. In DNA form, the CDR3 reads TGTGCCAGTAGCTTCTCACTAGACGTTGGGACCCAGTACTTC. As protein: CASSFSLDVGTQYF.

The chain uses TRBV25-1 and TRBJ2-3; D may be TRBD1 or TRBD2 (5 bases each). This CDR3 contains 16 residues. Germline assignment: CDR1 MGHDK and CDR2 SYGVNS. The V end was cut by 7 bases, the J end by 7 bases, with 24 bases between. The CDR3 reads CASTSHWAGTRYTQYF. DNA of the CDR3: TGTGCCAGCACCTCACACTGGGCCGGGACCCGATATACGCAGTATTTT.

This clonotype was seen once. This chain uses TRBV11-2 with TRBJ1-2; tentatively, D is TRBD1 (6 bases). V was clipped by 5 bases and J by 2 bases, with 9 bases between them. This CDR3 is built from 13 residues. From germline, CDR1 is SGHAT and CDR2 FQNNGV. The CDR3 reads CASSADRNYGYTF. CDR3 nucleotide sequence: TGTGCCAGCAGCGCCGACAGGAACTATGGCTACACCTTC.

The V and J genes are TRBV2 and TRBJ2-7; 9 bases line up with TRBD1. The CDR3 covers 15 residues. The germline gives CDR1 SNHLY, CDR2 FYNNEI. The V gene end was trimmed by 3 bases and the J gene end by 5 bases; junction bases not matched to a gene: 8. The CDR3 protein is CASSEVQGANDEQYF. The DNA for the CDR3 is TGTGCCAGCAGTGAGGTACAGGGGGCAAACGACGAGCAGTACTTC.

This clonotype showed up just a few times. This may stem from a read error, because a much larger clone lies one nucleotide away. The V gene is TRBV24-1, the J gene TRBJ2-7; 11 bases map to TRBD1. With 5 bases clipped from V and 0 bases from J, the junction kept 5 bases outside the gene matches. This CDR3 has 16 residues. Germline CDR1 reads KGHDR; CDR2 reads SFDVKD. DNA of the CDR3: TGTGCCACCAGTGCCTGGGGGACAGGGGGCTCCTACGAGCAGTACTTC. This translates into CATSAWGTGGSYEQYF.

The CDR3 region is CSASKGVEAFF. The CDR3, as DNA: TGCAGTGCTAGTAAAGGGGTTGAAGCTTTCTTT. The V gene is TRBV20-1, the J gene TRBJ1-1; D may be TRBD1 (5 bases). Trimming removed 3 bases at V and 7 bases at J, with 9 bases between. CDR3 length: 11 residues. In germline, CDR1 is DFQATT, CDR2 SNEGSKA (reference sequence).

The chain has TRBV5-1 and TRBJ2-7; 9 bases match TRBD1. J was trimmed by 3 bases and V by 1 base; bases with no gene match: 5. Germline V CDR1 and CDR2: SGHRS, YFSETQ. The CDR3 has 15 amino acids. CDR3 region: CASSLRDRGGYEQYF. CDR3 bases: TGCGCCAGCAGCTTGCGTGACAGGGGGGGCTACGAGCAGTACTTC. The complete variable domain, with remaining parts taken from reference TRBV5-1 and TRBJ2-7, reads KAGVTQTPRYLIKTRGQQVTLSCSPISGHRSVSWYQQTPGQGLQFLFEYFSETQRNKGNFPGRFSGRQFSNSRSEMNVSTLELGDSALYLCASSLRDRGGYEQYFGPGTRLTVT.

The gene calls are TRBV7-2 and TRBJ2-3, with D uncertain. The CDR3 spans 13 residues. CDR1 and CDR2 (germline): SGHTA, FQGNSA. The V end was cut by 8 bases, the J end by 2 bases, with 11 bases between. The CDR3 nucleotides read TGTGCCAGCGTCCCCGGCCACACAGATACGCAGTATTTT. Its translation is CASVPGHTDTQYF.

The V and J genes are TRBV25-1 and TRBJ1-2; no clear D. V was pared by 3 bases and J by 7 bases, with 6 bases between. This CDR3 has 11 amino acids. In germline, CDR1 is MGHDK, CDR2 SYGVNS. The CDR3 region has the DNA TGTGCCAGCAGTGAGATGTCTGGCTACACCTTC. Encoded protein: CASSEMSGYTF.

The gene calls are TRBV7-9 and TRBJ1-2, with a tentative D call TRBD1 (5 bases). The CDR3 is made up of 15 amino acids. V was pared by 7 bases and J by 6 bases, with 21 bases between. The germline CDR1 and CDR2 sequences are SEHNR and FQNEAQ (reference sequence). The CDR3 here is CASNPQGVLGDGYTF. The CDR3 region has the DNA TGTGCCAGCAACCCCCAGGGAGTTCTCGGGGATGGCTACACCTTC.

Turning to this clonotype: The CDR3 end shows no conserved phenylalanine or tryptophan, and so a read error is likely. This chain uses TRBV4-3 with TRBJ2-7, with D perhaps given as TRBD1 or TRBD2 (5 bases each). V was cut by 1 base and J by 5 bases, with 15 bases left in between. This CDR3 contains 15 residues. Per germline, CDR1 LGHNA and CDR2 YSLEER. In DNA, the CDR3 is TGCGCCAGCAGCCAAGGAAGGGGACCCTTCCACGAGCAGTACCTC. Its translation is CASSQGRGPFHEQYL.

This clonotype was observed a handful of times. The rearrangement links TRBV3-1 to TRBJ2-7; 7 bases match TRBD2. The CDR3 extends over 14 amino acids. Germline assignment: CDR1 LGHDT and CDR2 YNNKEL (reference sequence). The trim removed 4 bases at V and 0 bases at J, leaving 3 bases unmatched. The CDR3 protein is CASSPSGSSYEQYF. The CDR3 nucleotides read TGTGCCAGCAGCCCTAGCGGAAGCTCCTACGAGCAGTACTTC.

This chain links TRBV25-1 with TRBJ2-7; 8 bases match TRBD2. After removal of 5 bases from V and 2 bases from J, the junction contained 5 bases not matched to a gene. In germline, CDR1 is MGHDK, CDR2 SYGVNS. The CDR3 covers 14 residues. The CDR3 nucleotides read TGTGCCAGCAGTAAGCGGGGGTCAGCCTACGAGCAGTACTTC. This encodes CASSKRGSAYEQYF.

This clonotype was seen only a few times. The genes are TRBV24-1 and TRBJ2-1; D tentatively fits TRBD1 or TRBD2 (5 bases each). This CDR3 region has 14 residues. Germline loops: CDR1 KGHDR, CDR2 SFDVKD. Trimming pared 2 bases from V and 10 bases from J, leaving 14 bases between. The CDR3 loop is CATSDWGSGGEQFF. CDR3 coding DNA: TGTGCCACCAGTGATTGGGGGTCCGGCGGGGAGCAGTTCTTC.

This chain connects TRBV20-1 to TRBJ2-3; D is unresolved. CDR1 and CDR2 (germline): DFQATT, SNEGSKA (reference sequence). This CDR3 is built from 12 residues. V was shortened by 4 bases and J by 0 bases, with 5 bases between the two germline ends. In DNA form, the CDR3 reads TGCAGTGCTACCACTAGCACAGATACGCAGTATTTT. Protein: CSATTSTDTQYF.